Following are 13 T cell receptor beta chains from one sample sequenced in a study of neurological immune-mediated disorders. TCRdb analysed the 5' RACE reads with MiXCR anew, one entry per CDR3 protein. There are about 66,000 distinct CDR3 sequences in the sample; around a tenth occur only once, and under 15% lies in the top ten. Indicated time point: longitudinal time-point 2. Source material: PBMCs. The source of these receptors is a man aged 25-45 years in good health.

This clonotype came up many times. This sequence joins TRBV29-1 and TRBJ2-5, with unresolved D. Germline V gene data show CDR1 as SQVTM and CDR2 as ANQGSEA. With 5 bases removed from V and 2 bases from J, the gap between germline ends came to 6 bases. CDR3 length equals 11 residues. CDR3 amino acids: CSVQQQETQYF. Here the CDR3 DNA reads TGCAGCGTTCAACAACAAGAGACCCAGTACTTC.

This clonotype showed up many times. V is TRBV28 and J is TRBJ2-1; 9 bases match TRBD1. This CDR3 comprises 14 residues. Unmatched junction bases numbered 4, after V lost 5 bases and J lost 5 bases. Germline V CDR1 and CDR2: MDHEN, SYDVKM. CDR3 bases: TGTGCCAGCAGTCTACAGGGGGCTAACAATGAGCAGTTCTTC. Protein: CASSLQGANNEQFF.

This clonotype was observed many times. V usage is TRBV7-3 and J usage is TRBJ2-2; D could derive from TRBD1 or TRBD2 (5 bases each). The CDR3 totals 15 residues. Germline CDR1 and CDR2: SGHTA and FQGTGA. The V and J ends lost 2 bases and 8 bases respectively, with 15 bases between them. CDR3 loop: CASSLGGPGSGELFF. In DNA, the CDR3 is TGTGCCAGCAGCTTAGGGGGACCCGGGTCGGGGGAGCTGTTTTTT.

The table lists this clonotype with many counts. The chain joins TRBV20-1 to TRBJ2-7; 7 nucleotides match TRBD2. V was clipped by 3 bases and J by 6 bases; unmatched bases: 8. Germline lookup yields CDR1 DFQATT and CDR2 SNEGSKA (reference sequence). The CDR3 is 13 residues long. The CDR3 DNA follows: TGCAGTGCTAGGAGGGAGGGCCCCGCCGAGCAGTACTTC. Translating gives CSARREGPAEQYF.

This clonotype was seen at least ten times. The chain uses TRBV10-3 and TRBJ2-3, with D perhaps given as TRBD1 or TRBD2 (5 bases each). This CDR3 contains 14 residues. Trimming left V 10 bases short and J 3 bases short, with 17 bases between. Germline loops: CDR1 ENHRY, CDR2 SYGVKD. The chain's CDR3 is CATSRGRQTDTQYF. The CDR3 DNA sequence: TGTGCCACCAGCCGAGGGCGACAGACAGATACGCAGTATTTT.

This clonotype was found many times. The chain carries TRBV5-1 and TRBJ1-6; no reliable D call. With 0 bases removed from V and 6 bases from J, the gap between germline ends came to 13 bases. Germline loops: CDR1 SGHRS, CDR2 YFSETQ. CDR3 length equals 16 residues. The CDR3 nucleotides read TGCGCCAGCAGCTTGGCGAACTTAGGAGGTAATTCACCCCTCCACTTT. It is translated as CASSLANLGGNSPLHF. The complete variable domain, with remaining parts taken from reference TRBV5-1 and TRBJ1-6, reads KAGVTQTPRYLIKTRGQQVTLSCSPISGHRSVSWYQQTPGQGLQFLFEYFSETQRNKGNFPGRFSGRQFSNSRSEMNVSTLELGDSALYLCASSLANLGGNSPLHFGNGTRLTVT.

The V call is TRBV19, the J call TRBJ2-1, with unresolved D. The CDR3 runs to 13 residues. Germline V gene sequence: CDR1 LNHDA, CDR2 SQIVND (reference sequence). Trimming removed 3 bases from V and 6 bases from J, with 9 bases in between. CDR3 amino acids: CASSMLQINEQFF. The CDR3 DNA is TGTGCCAGTAGTATGCTTCAGATCAATGAGCAGTTCTTC.

This clonotype was found many times. This sequence joins TRBV10-3 and TRBJ2-1, with 11 bases lining up with TRBD2. The V and J ends lost 6 bases and 2 bases, in that order; junction bases with no gene match: 6. The CDR3 loop spans 16 amino acids. From germline, CDR1 is ENHRY and CDR2 SYGVKD. The CDR3 DNA follows: TGTGCCATCAGCGAGGGACTAGCGGAGCCCTACAATGAGCAGTTCTTC. It specifies CAISEGLAEPYNEQFF.

There are many counts of this clonotype. The chain couples TRBV7-2 to TRBJ2-7, with D hard to call. Trimming cost V 2 bases and J 0 bases, with 5 bases left between them. The CDR3 loop spans 13 amino acids. Looked up from germline, CDR1 is SGHTA and CDR2 is FQGNSA. CDR3 DNA sequence: TGTGCCAGCAGCTTATCCGACTCCTACGAGCAGTACTTC. It is translated as CASSLSDSYEQYF.

This clonotype was seen ten or more times. The rearrangement joins TRBV3-1 to TRBJ2-7; no reliable D call. The V end lost 4 bases, the J end lost 0 bases, and 7 bases lay between the germline ends. The germline V gene encodes CDR1 LGHDT and CDR2 YNNKEL (reference sequence). The length of the CDR3 is 13 residues. CDR3 coding DNA: TGTGCCAGCAGCCCTCGTCGCTCCTACGAGCAGTACTTC. Its translation is CASSPRRSYEQYF.

This clonotype was counted at least ten times. CDR3 sequence reads: CASSLTGALETQYF. The DNA of the CDR3 is TGTGCCAGCAGCCTGACAGGGGCCTTAGAGACCCAGTACTTC. This sequence joins TRBV28 and TRBJ2-5, with 8 bases identical to TRBD1. Germline-derived CDR1 and CDR2 are MDHEN and SYDVKM. The CDR3 is made up of 14 amino acids. The V segment lost 6 bases and the J segment 4 bases; nucleotides outside the gene matches: 7. Together with reference TRBV28 and TRBJ2-5, the CDR3 gives the full variable domain: DVKVTQSSRYLVKRTGEKVFLECVQDMDHENMFWYRQDPGLGLRLIYFSYDVKMKEKGDIPEGYSVSREKKERFSLILESASTNQTSMYLCASSLTGALETQYFGPGTRLLVL.

Only a few counts were recorded for this clonotype. The rearrangement joins TRBV27 to TRBJ2-2; TRBD2 agrees at 15 bases. V shed 3 bases, J shed 8 bases, and the junction held 7 bases outside the gene matches. Germline assignment: CDR1 MNHEY and CDR2 SMNVEV (reference sequence). The CDR3 contains 17 residues. CDR3 amino acids: CASSLSLGLAGGGELFF. The DNA of the CDR3 is TGTGCCAGCAGTTTGTCCCTGGGACTAGCGGGAGGAGGGGAGCTGTTTTTT.

This clonotype was seen at least ten times. CDR3 protein: CSARKGSTDTQYF. The CDR3 DNA is TGCAGTGCTAGAAAAGGTAGCACAGATACGCAGTATTTT. The rearrangement joins TRBV20-1 to TRBJ2-3; no firm D call. The germline V gene has CDR1 DFQATT and CDR2 SNEGSKA (reference sequence). CDR3 length equals 13 residues. Trimming removed 2 bases at V and 0 bases at J, with 6 bases between.